This entry lists 14 T cell receptor beta chains sequenced from one sample in a study of early T cells in non-severe SARS-CoV-2 infection. In TCRdb, the 5' RACE reads were re-called with MiXCR into one record per CDR3 protein. The sample records around 98,000 distinct CDR3 sequences, about 10% being singletons. The sequencing sample was made of whole blood. Receptors were obtained from an adult who was a healthcare worker with PCR-confirmed SARS-CoV-2 infection or an uninfected control (not recorded which).

This clonotype has a handful of counts. This chain links TRBV5-1 with TRBJ2-3; D is perhaps TRBD2 (7 bases). Germline assignment: CDR1 SGHRS and CDR2 YFSETQ. V was trimmed by 2 bases and J by 2 bases, leaving 15 bases between them. The CDR3 is 16 residues long. The CDR3 DNA reads TGCGCCAGCAGCTTCCCTCGCGGGGGCCACACAGATACGCAGTATTTT. Translation: CASSFPRGGHTDTQYF.

Here the CDR3 reads CASSLAGETQYF. CDR3 in DNA: TGCGCCAGCAGCTTGGCCGGGGAGACCCAGTACTTC. The chain combines TRBV5-1 with TRBJ2-5, with D hard to call. Between the trimmed V and J ends, which lost 0 bases and 5 bases, there was a span of 5 bases. This CDR3 contains 12 residues. CDR1 and CDR2 (germline): SGHRS, YFSETQ.

This clonotype was recorded a few times. This chain links TRBV12-3 or TRBV12-4 with TRBJ1-2; 8 bases are a match to TRBD1. The CDR3 runs 14 residues. V gave up 6 bases and J gave up 6 bases; unmatched junction bases: 9. The CDR3 DNA sequence: TGTGCCAGCAGCATCAGGACAGGGTATCATGGCTACACCTTC. Protein product: CASSIRTGYHGYTF.

The sample holds many counts of this clonotype. Germline is not matched at one junction end, which may reflect a read error. This chain joins TRBV2 and TRBJ2-5; D is undetermined. The CDR3 consists of 11 residues. Germline V CDR1 and CDR2: SNHLY, FYNNEI. CDR3 nucleotides: TGTGCCAGCAGTGAAGGGCCCACATTACACTTC. This encodes CASSEGPTLHF.

This clonotype was picked up many times. The gene calls are TRBV2 and TRBJ2-5; D possibly corresponds to TRBD2 (6 bases). Germline V gene lookup returns CDR1 SNHLY and CDR2 FYNNEI. This CDR3 spans 16 amino acids. The V gene lost 7 bases and the J gene lost 4 bases, with 22 bases spanning the gap. CDR3 sequence: CASNLHIGGIGETQYF. As DNA, the CDR3 is TGTGCCAGCAACTTACATATTGGGGGGATTGGAGAGACCCAGTACTTC. Together with reference TRBV2 and TRBJ2-5, the CDR3 gives the full variable domain: EPEVTQTPSHQVTQMGQEVILRCVPISNHLYFYWYRQILGQKVEFLVSFYNNEISEKSEIFDDQFSVERPDGSNFTLKIRSTKLEDSAMYFCASNLHIGGIGETQYFGPGTRLLVL.

This clonotype occurred a few times. J is TRBJ2-7 and V is TRBV5-1; D is possibly TRBD1 (6 bases). The CDR3 is 16 residues long. With 4 bases removed from V and 0 bases from J, the gap between germline ends came to 17 bases. Germline CDR1 and CDR2: SGHRS and YFSETQ. The chain's CDR3 is CASSRGHQPSSYEQYF. CDR3 sequence (DNA): TGCGCCAGCAGCAGGGGACACCAACCGAGCTCCTACGAGCAGTACTTC.

This chain connects TRBV20-1 to TRBJ2-7, with D perhaps matching TRBD1 or TRBD2 (7 bases each). The V gene lost 5 bases and the J gene lost 6 bases, with 17 bases spanning the gap. Germline values: CDR1 DFQATT, CDR2 SNEGSKA (reference sequence). There are 13 residues in the CDR3. CDR3 region: CSAVRGGGREQYF. The CDR3 bases are TGCAGTGCTGTCCGGGGAGGGGGCCGCGAGCAGTACTTC.

V and J are TRBV20-1 and TRBJ1-5, with 9 bases fitting TRBD1. The CDR3 sequence is 16 residues long. V was pared by 3 bases and J by 2 bases, with 8 bases of the junction left unmatched. Germline V gives CDR1 DFQATT, CDR2 SNEGSKA (reference sequence). The chain's CDR3 is CSARRYRGLGNQPQHF. CDR3 nucleotides: TGCAGTGCTAGGCGTTACAGGGGGCTCGGCAATCAGCCCCAGCATTTT.

This clonotype has a handful of counts. V and J are TRBV20-1 and TRBJ2-5; no clear D gene. Germline V lookup: CDR1 DFQATT, CDR2 SNEGSKA (reference sequence). Trimming removed 1 base from V and 1 base from J, with 7 bases in between. This CDR3 region has 13 residues. The CDR3 sequence: CSARGQTQETQYF. The CDR3 DNA reads as TGCAGTGCTAGAGGTCAGACCCAAGAGACCCAGTACTTC.

The chain combines TRBV2 with TRBJ2-1; possibly TRBD2 for D (7 bases). This CDR3 has 15 amino acids. Germline CDR1 and CDR2: SNHLY and FYNNEI. Between the trimmed V and J ends, which lost 3 bases and 4 bases, there was a span of 13 bases. CDR3 DNA: TGTGCCAGCAGTGAGGGCCGGGGGGCTTACAATGAGCAGTTCTTC. This sequence encodes CASSEGRGAYNEQFF.

This rearrangement joins TRBV7-9 to TRBJ2-1, with 15 bases identical to TRBD2. The CDR3 length is 17 residues. Losses at the gene ends were 3 bases for V and 8 bases for J; bases not matched to a gene: 8. The germline V gene has CDR1 SEHNR and CDR2 FQNEAQ (reference sequence). The CDR3 DNA is TGTGCCAGCAGCTTCGTTCCGGGACTAGCGGGAGGAGATGAGCAGTTCTTC. Translation: CASSFVPGLAGGDEQFF.

This clonotype was counted between two and nine times. This chain uses TRBV5-1 with TRBJ2-1, with a tentative D call TRBD2 (5 bases). This CDR3 has 15 residues. The ends were cut back, 2 bases at V and 2 bases at J, with 11 bases in the middle. In germline, CDR1 is SGHRS, CDR2 YFSETQ. CDR3 bases: TGCGCCAGCAGCTTCGACGGGATAGCCTACAATGAGCAGTTCTTC. Translating it yields CASSFDGIAYNEQFF.

This chain joins TRBV5-1 and TRBJ2-7, with D hard to call. Trimming stripped 2 bases from V and 6 bases from J, with 15 bases between. This CDR3 has 14 amino acids. Germline V lookup: CDR1 SGHRS, CDR2 YFSETQ. The chain's CDR3 is CASSFPGRSAEQYF. In DNA, the CDR3 is TGCGCCAGCAGCTTCCCCGGACGTTCGGCCGAGCAGTACTTC. The full variable domain, its missing parts supplied by reference TRBV5-1 and TRBJ2-7, is KAGVTQTPRYLIKTRGQQVTLSCSPISGHRSVSWYQQTPGQGLQFLFEYFSETQRNKGNFPGRFSGRQFSNSRSEMNVSTLELGDSALYLCASSFPGRSAEQYFGPGTRLTVT.

The chain recombines TRBV20-1 with TRBJ2-3; 10 nucleotides align to TRBD2. The junction had 7 bases not matched to a gene; V was cut back by 5 bases and J by 2 bases. Germline V gives CDR1 DFQATT, CDR2 SNEGSKA (reference sequence). The CDR3 is 15 residues long. The CDR3 DNA is TGCAGTGCTCCCCGACTAGCGGGCCCCACAGATACGCAGTATTTT. This encodes CSAPRLAGPTDTQYF.